This T cell receptor (beta chain) was retrieved from a study of vaccination effects on CD4 cells after COVID-19 (dated by TCRdb to between 2021 and 2024). At the level of the whole study: Across the study, the median time from the second dose to post-vaccine sampling was 72 days (range 14 to 241). SARS-CoV-2 spike-specific CD4+ TCR repertoires from before and after mRNA vaccination were compared in COVID-19 convalescent patients and in infection-naive vaccine recipients. Altogether, nine to ten COVID-19 convalescent patients and a handful of SARS-CoV-2-naive healthy vaccine recipients made up the full study. The Oncomine TCR Beta short-read assay on an Illumina iSeq 100 was used to sequence cultures from other donors in the study. Overall results and qualifications from the work: Both infection-induced and vaccine-induced clones contracted markedly at late post-vaccination timepoints, which is consistent with waning T cell responses. Only a small number of convalescent patients were included, and no early post-infection timepoints were available, which limited the study. In healthy vaccine recipients, vaccine-induced clones were almost all SARS-CoV-2 mono-reactive, with only 1 of 255 being cross-reactive with common cold coronaviruses.

The library was prepared using the immunoSEQ multiplex PCR assay. DNA from the cultured, isolated CD4+ T cells was subjected to TCR beta CDR3 sequencing. In the source study's methods: The analysis removed non-productive TCR sequences, trimmed reads to the CDR3 region, and retained only CDR3s that were 7 or more amino acids long. The MANAFEST web app was used to pick out antigen-specific clonotypes by comparing their expansion in peptide wells with that in reference cultures. Positive clones required FDR<0.05 expansion versus reference and all other wells, odds ratio above 5, and frequency above 0.1% in two replicate wells. Cross-reactive clonotypes were defined as significantly expanded in SARS-CoV-2 spike wells and in at least one common cold coronavirus spike condition. CDR3 similarity was assessed by Levenshtein distance with the stringdist R package, and unrooted trees were built with ape in R 3.6.1. TCRdb re-hosts the immuneACCESS table, in-frame sequences only. Its copies lack some clones; in the studies checked, an unresolved V gene accounts for under half of them, and the cause for the rest is not known. That table supplies the V and J calls and clone size; D and trimming were determined from the DNA. The table for this sample lists 15,000 or so clones; under 80% of them were counted only once. The top ten hold roughly 20% of the sample.

To identify antigen-specific CD4+ T cell clonotypes by their expansion, the ViraFEST assay first stimulated PBMC with viral peptide pools and then applied TCR sequencing. After about 10 days of culture, CD4+ T cells were isolated with the EasySep CD4+ T cell isolation kit. Two doses of either the BNT162b2 or the mRNA-1273 mRNA SARS-CoV-2 vaccine were administered to participants. The absence of prior SARS-CoV-2 infection in healthy vaccine recipients was confirmed by negative nucleocapsid antibodies before and after vaccination. Roughly 2 million PBMC per well were cultured in IMDM with around 5% human AB serum, 10 IU/ml IL-2 and gentamicin, plus 10 ug/ml peptides. Half of the culture medium was replaced with fresh IL-2-containing medium on days 3 and 7. Unless noted otherwise, every peptide stimulation condition was grown in triplicate wells. Using Ficoll-Paque Plus gradient centrifugation, PBMC were separated from whole blood and then either used fresh or cryopreserved at -140C. The overlapping peptide pools covered the spike proteins of SARS-CoV-2 as well as those of the common cold coronaviruses HCoV-NL63, HCoV-OC43 and HCoV-229E. Genomic DNA was extracted from cultured CD4+ T cells with the QIAamp micro DNA kit.

The CDR3 contains 14 residues, cysteine and phenylalanine counted. Only CDR3 DNA remains: 42 bases, in frame from the first base. The V end loses 5 bases and the J end loses 1 base, and a stretch of 11 bases separates them. CDR1 and CDR2 (SEHNR, FQNEAQ) derive from the germline V gene (reference sequence). Notes on this clone: Its specific antigen is unknown. Base qualities are not recorded, but no much larger clone differs from it by a single base.

The chain links TRBV7-9 with TRBJ1-1; the D gene cannot be named for sure. The material sequenced was CD4+ T cells from PBMCs cultured with HCoV-NL63 spike peptides, taken after COVID-19 vaccination. In the paper's terms, the cell subset or site label means: HCoV-NL63 spike overlapping peptide pool stimulation. The clonotype was recovered from a human donor who received a COVID-19 vaccine. The CDR3 reads as follows: CASSQKSENTEAFF. The DNA sequence is TGTGCCAGCAGCCAGAAAAGTGAGAACACTGAAGCTTTCTTT.